This T cell receptor beta chain was documented in a study of OX40 agonist ivuxolimab in advanced cancers. Data came from immunoSEQ multiplex PCR; TCRdb stores just in-frame clones and leaves some out. The sample carries about 43,000 clones, approximately 90% recorded once. CDR3 size: 16 residues. This clonotype was obtained from an adult with an advanced solid tumor such as melanoma, head and neck, liver or kidney cancer. The source was CD4+ or CD8+ T cells sorted from blood, collected in a trial of the OX40 agonist ivuxolimab. This chain links TRBV1 with TRBJ2-3; the D segment call TRBD2 is taken from the table without a DNA check. TRBV1 is a pseudogene locus. The CDR3 coding sequence is TGCACCAGCAGCCAACACGGGTCCGGGAGCCCAGATACGCAGTATTTT. Translation gives CTSSQHGSGSPDTQYF.